This passage covers 32 T cell receptor beta chains from one sample sequenced in a study of identifying expanded T cells in peripheral blood. Sequenced by immunoSEQ multiplex PCR; TCRdb stores in-frame clones only, minus some. The sample consists of over 100,000 clones, about 88% of them appearing once. The sample was blood. These receptors all stem from a person between 18 and 70 years old in good health.

The rearrangement uses TRBV7-8 and TRBJ2-7; 12 nucleotides agree with TRBD2. The CDR3 is 15 amino acids. V gave up 6 bases and J gave up 5 bases; unmatched junction bases: 8. Germline assignment: CDR1 SGHVS and CDR2 FQNEAQ. CDR3 nucleotides: TGTGCCAGCAGTCGGACTAGCGGGGATCACCACGAGCAGTACTTC. Residues: CASSRTSGDHHEQYF.

The rearrangement joins TRBV7-8 to TRBJ2-7; TRBD2 matches 12 bases. CDR1 and CDR2 (germline): SGHVS, FQNEAQ. With 1 base clipped from V and 0 bases from J, the junction kept 4 bases outside the gene matches. The CDR3 has 17 residues. CDR3 in DNA: TGTGCCAGCAGCTTAGGAGGACTAGCGGGAAGCTCCTACGAGCAGTACTTC. It translates to CASSLGGLAGSSYEQYF. The full variable domain, completed using reference TRBV7-8 and TRBJ2-7, is GAGVSQSPRYKVAKRGQDVALRCDPISGHVSLFWYQQALGQGPEFLTYFQNEAQLDKSGLPSDRFFAERPEGSVSTLKIQRTQQEDSAVYLCASSLGGLAGSSYEQYFGPGTRLTVT.

The rearrangement uses TRBV7-3 and TRBJ2-7; TRBD2 is a possible D gene (6 bases). Trimming left V 5 bases short and J 3 bases short, with 14 bases between. The CDR3 extends over 14 amino acids. Germline V gene data show CDR1 as SGHTA and CDR2 as FQGTGA. CDR3 DNA sequence: TGTGCCAGCAGCCCCGGGGGAGAAAGCTACGAGCAGTACTTC. This encodes CASSPGGESYEQYF. The full variable domain, with the rest looked up from reference TRBV7-3 and TRBJ2-7, is GAGVSQTPSNKVTEKGKYVELRCDPISGHTALYWYRQSLGQGPEFLIYFQGTGAADDSGLPNDRFFAVRPEGSVSTLKIQRTERGDSAVYLCASSPGGESYEQYFGPGTRLTVT.

The chain recombines TRBV4-1 with TRBJ2-3; 8 bases line up with TRBD1. V was pared by 6 bases and J by 0 bases, with 8 bases of the junction left unmatched. Per germline, CDR1 MGHRA and CDR2 YSYEKL. The CDR3 extends over 16 amino acids. CDR3 nucleotide sequence: TGCGCCAGCAGATTCGCAGGGGGCTTAAGCACAGATACGCAGTATTTT. As protein: CASRFAGGLSTDTQYF.

The gene calls are TRBV5-1 and TRBJ2-7; the match to TRBD2 covers 13 bases. This CDR3 spans 17 amino acids. Germline-derived CDR1 and CDR2 are SGHRS and YFSETQ. V gave up 0 bases and J gave up 2 bases; unmatched junction bases: 5. The CDR3 sequence is CASSLVPGLAGAYEQYF. In nucleotides, the CDR3 is TGCGCCAGCAGCTTGGTCCCAGGACTAGCGGGAGCCTACGAGCAGTACTTC.

This chain links TRBV6-5 with TRBJ2-5; D might be TRBD1 or TRBD2, each matching 6 bases. Germline CDR1 and CDR2: MNHEY and SVGAGI. The V end lost 0 bases, the J end lost 5 bases, and 16 bases lay between the germline ends. The CDR3 totals 16 residues. The CDR3 DNA reads as TGTGCCAGCAGTTACTCGGGGTTCCTAGGGGGGGAGACCCAGTACTTC. Protein product: CASSYSGFLGGETQYF.

CDR3 bases: TGCAGCGCCCGAGTATCGTCTTCCACTGAAGCTTTCTTT. Translating gives CSARVSSSTEAFF. V usage is TRBV29-1 and J usage is TRBJ1-1, with D unresolved. From germline, CDR1 is SQVTM and CDR2 ANQGSEA. This CDR3 is 13 amino acids long. V lost 7 bases and J lost 4, with 16 bases in between.

The rearrangement uses TRBV5-6 and TRBJ2-3; 7 positions agree with TRBD1. CDR3 length equals 14 residues. Germline V lookup: CDR1 SGHDT, CDR2 YYEEEE. The ends lost 2 bases at V and 5 bases at J; junction bases unmatched: 5. Here the CDR3 reads CASSFPTGRDTQYF. Here the CDR3 DNA reads TGTGCCAGCAGCTTCCCGACAGGGCGAGATACGCAGTATTTT.

This sequence joins TRBV2 and TRBJ1-1; TRBD1 matches 9 bases. The CDR3 is made up of 13 amino acids. With 9 bases clipped from V and 5 bases from J, the junction kept 7 bases outside the gene matches. Germline CDR1 SNHLY, CDR2 FYNNEI. CDR3 in DNA: TGTGCCAGACTCCGACAGGGGGTAACTGAAGCTTTCTTT. This gives the protein CARLRQGVTEAFF. The full variable domain, rest sourced from reference TRBV2 and TRBJ1-1, is EPEVTQTPSHQVTQMGQEVILRCVPISNHLYFYWYRQILGQKVEFLVSFYNNEISEKSEIFDDQFSVERPDGSNFTLKIRSTKLEDSAMYFCARLRQGVTEAFFGQGTRLTVV.

The chain links TRBV14 to TRBJ2-1; TRBD2 is a possible D gene (5 bases). V lost 4 bases and J 7 bases, leaving 11 bases between the germline ends. This CDR3 comprises 13 residues. Germline CDR1 and CDR2: SGHDN and FVKESK. CDR3 protein: CASSPNRGNEQFF. DNA for the CDR3: TGTGCCAGCAGCCCAAATCGGGGAAATGAGCAGTTCTTC.

This sequence joins TRBV5-5 and TRBJ2-1, with D perhaps being TRBD1 or TRBD2 (5 bases each). The V and J ends lost 1 base and 0 bases respectively, with 11 bases between them. The length of the CDR3 is 16 residues. Germline CDR1 and CDR2: SGHKS and YYEKEE (reference sequence). The CDR3 region is CASSLSGAGSYNEQFF. For the CDR3, the DNA is TGTGCCAGCAGCTTGTCCGGGGCCGGCTCCTACAATGAGCAGTTCTTC.

The CDR3 loop reads CASSPQGRGEAQYF. The CDR3 DNA sequence: TGTGCCAGCTCACCACAGGGGAGAGGGGAGGCCCAGTACTTC. The chain links TRBV18 to TRBJ2-5; the D gene is possibly TRBD2 (6 bases). V was clipped by 1 base and J by 9 bases, with 15 bases between them. The CDR3 runs 14 residues. The V gene's germline CDR1 is KGHSH and CDR2 LQKENI. The whole variable domain, remainder taken from reference TRBV18 and TRBJ2-5, is NAGVMQNPRHLVRRRGQEARLRCSPMKGHSHVYWYRQLPEEGLKFMVYLQKENIIDESGMPKERFSAEFPKEGPSILRIQQVVRGDSAAYFCASSPQGRGEAQYFGPGTRLLVL.

The chain is built from TRBV7-3 and TRBJ2-1; 14 positions match TRBD2. After removal of 5 bases from V and 7 bases from J, the junction contained 13 bases not matched to a gene. Germline V lookup: CDR1 SGHTA, CDR2 FQGTGA. CDR3 length: 18 amino acids. The CDR3 DNA reads TGTGCCAGCAGCCTATCGTCGGGACTAGCGGGAGAAATAAATGAGCAGTTCTTC. The encoded protein is CASSLSSGLAGEINEQFF.

This chain joins TRBV5-6 and TRBJ1-1; D ambiguous. The germline V and J ends were trimmed by 1 base and 5 bases, with 12 bases remaining between them. Germline-derived CDR1 and CDR2 are SGHDT and YYEEEE. This CDR3 region has 14 residues. This chain's CDR3 is CASSLSVSWTEAFF. CDR3 coding DNA: TGTGCCAGCAGCTTGTCTGTGAGTTGGACTGAAGCTTTCTTT.

The rearrangement links TRBV28 to TRBJ2-5; D might be TRBD1 (6 bases). Germline lookup yields CDR1 MDHEN and CDR2 SYDVKM. V was shortened by 0 bases and J by 2 bases, with 13 bases between the two germline ends. This CDR3 spans 16 amino acids. The CDR3 sequence is CASSLWGQGRQETQYF. CDR3 sequence (DNA): TGTGCCAGCAGTTTATGGGGTCAGGGGAGACAAGAGACCCAGTACTTC.

The rearrangement links TRBV4-3 to TRBJ1-2; no clear D gene. Per germline, CDR1 LGHNA and CDR2 YSLEER. Between the trimmed V and J ends, which lost 4 bases and 8 bases, there was a span of 20 bases. The CDR3 runs 15 residues. Here the CDR3 reads CASSRALADPWGYTF. The CDR3 DNA reads as TGCGCCAGCAGCCGAGCACTGGCGGACCCCTGGGGCTACACCTTC.

The rearrangement links TRBV10-1 to TRBJ2-7, with a tentative D call TRBD1 (6 bases). The V and J ends lost 5 bases and 1 base respectively, with 9 bases between them. The CDR3 runs to 13 residues. Per germline, CDR1 WNHNN and CDR2 SYGVQD (reference sequence). Written as DNA, the CDR3 is TGCGCCAGCAGTCCCGGACAGTCCTACGAGCAGTACTTC. It is translated as CASSPGQSYEQYF.

This clone came up a few times. The chain uses TRBV7-9 and TRBJ1-6; 7 positions agree with TRBD1. Germline CDR1 reads SEHNR; CDR2 reads FQNEAQ (reference sequence). J gave up 7 bases and V 5 bases, and 8 bases lay outside the gene matches. This CDR3 contains 15 residues. This CDR3 is CASSPGGGFNSPLHF. CDR3 sequence (DNA): TGTGCCAGCAGCCCAGGGGGAGGGTTCAATTCACCCCTCCACTTT.

This clone was seen only once. The chain has TRBV28 and TRBJ2-5; 7 bases match TRBD2. The V gene's germline CDR1 is MDHEN and CDR2 SYDVKM. With 6 bases clipped from V and 2 bases from J, the junction kept 9 bases outside the gene matches. This CDR3 has 15 residues. This chain's CDR3 is CASRPPGLVQETQYF. CDR3 in DNA: TGTGCCAGCAGACCACCCGGACTAGTGCAAGAGACCCAGTACTTC.

This CDR3 is CASSGRISTDTQYF. The CDR3 region has the DNA TGTGCCAGCAGTGGACGGATTAGCACAGATACGCAGTATTTT. The chain is built from TRBV28 and TRBJ2-3; D remains ambiguous. Germline V lookup: CDR1 MDHEN, CDR2 SYDVKM. Trimming removed 5 bases at V and 0 bases at J, with 9 bases between. This CDR3 contains 14 residues. The variable domain in full, with the rest retrieved from reference TRBV28 and TRBJ2-3, is DVKVTQSSRYLVKRTGEKVFLECVQDMDHENMFWYRQDPGLGLRLIYFSYDVKMKEKGDIPEGYSVSREKKERFSLILESASTNQTSMYLCASSGRISTDTQYFGPGTRLTVL.

The chain has TRBV30 and TRBJ1-5; a weak D match, TRBD1 (6 bases). V was clipped by 2 bases and J by 0 bases, with 11 bases between them. Germline lookup yields CDR1 GTSNPN and CDR2 SVGIG (reference sequence). The CDR3 extends over 15 amino acids. CDR3 residues: CAWSKGDYSNQPQHF. The CDR3 region has the DNA TGTGCCTGGAGTAAGGGGGACTATAGCAATCAGCCCCAGCATTTT. The full variable domain, its missing parts supplied by reference TRBV30 and TRBJ1-5, is SQTIHQWPATLVQPVGSPLSLECTVEGTSNPNLYWYRQAAGRGLQLLFYSVGIGQISSEVPQNLSASRPQDRQFILSSKKLLLSDSGFYLCAWSKGDYSNQPQHFGDGTRLSIL.

This chain uses TRBV10-2 with TRBJ2-3; 8 bases agree with TRBD2. This CDR3 comprises 17 residues. With V trimmed by 3 bases and J by 5 bases, 13 bases remained unmatched. Germline values: CDR1 WSHSY, CDR2 SAAADI. Written as DNA, the CDR3 is TGCGCCAGCAGTGAAACTAGCGGAAGTGTGAGGTTAGATACGCAGTATTTT. It is translated as CASSETSGSVRLDTQYF.

The CDR3 loop reads CASSDSNVGQPYTF. The DNA of the CDR3 is TGTGCCAGCAGTGACTCGAATGTTGGGCAACCCTACACCTTC. The chain couples TRBV6-4 to TRBJ1-2; D unresolved. Germline V gene data show CDR1 as MRHNA and CDR2 as SNTAGT. This CDR3 is built from 14 residues. V lost 0 bases and J 10 bases, leaving 15 bases between the germline ends.

The chain couples TRBV25-1 to TRBJ1-5; D perhaps matches TRBD1 (6 bases). The germline V gene has CDR1 MGHDK and CDR2 SYGVNS. This CDR3 has 13 residues. Trimming took 6 bases from V and 3 from J, leaving 9 bases between them. The chain's CDR3 is CASSGTLNQPQHF. The DNA of the CDR3 is TGTGCCAGCAGCGGGACACTCAATCAGCCCCAGCATTTT.

V is TRBV7-8 and J is TRBJ1-1; possible D gene TRBD1, 6 bases. This CDR3 region has 13 residues. Germline CDR1 reads SGHVS; CDR2 reads FQNEAQ. Between the trimmed V and J ends, which lost 4 bases and 1 base, there was a span of 7 bases. The chain's CDR3 is CASSSGQNTEAFF. The CDR3 nucleotides read TGTGCCAGCAGCTCGGGACAGAACACTGAAGCTTTCTTT.

This sequence joins TRBV14 and TRBJ1-1; perhaps TRBD1 as D (5 bases). Between the trimmed V and J ends, which lost 2 bases and 4 bases, there was a span of 11 bases. The CDR3 runs 14 residues. The germline CDR1 and CDR2 sequences are SGHDN and FVKESK. The CDR3 is CASSQSSGPTEAFF. CDR3 bases: TGTGCCAGCAGCCAATCCTCGGGACCCACTGAAGCTTTCTTT.

This rearrangement joins TRBV7-2 to TRBJ2-5, with D possibly TRBD2 on 5 matching bases. The germline gives CDR1 SGHTA, CDR2 FQGNSA. The CDR3 is made up of 13 amino acids. V was cut by 4 bases and J by 3 bases, with 9 bases left in between. In DNA, the CDR3 is TGTGCCAGCAGCTACCAGGAGGAAGAGACCCAGTACTTC. It codes for CASSYQEEETQYF. Filled out from reference TRBV7-2 and TRBJ2-5, the complete variable domain reads GAGVSQSPSNKVTEKGKDVELRCDPISGHTALYWYRQSLGQGLEFLIYFQGNSAPDKSGLPSDRFSAERTGGSVSTLTIQRTQQEDSAVYLCASSYQEEETQYFGPGTRLLVL.

In its sample, this clone was seen once. The chain couples TRBV18 to TRBJ2-1, with 8 bases matching TRBD2. Germline trimming cut 11 bases from V and 5 bases from J; bases unmatched to any gene: 5. The CDR3 has 12 residues. The V gene's germline CDR1 is KGHSH and CDR2 LQKENI. The CDR3 reads CALSGRDNEQFF. The CDR3 DNA reads as TGTGCCCTCAGCGGGAGAGACAATGAGCAGTTCTTC.

The genes are TRBV7-9 and TRBJ2-3; D not certain. V was pared by 1 base and J by 4 bases, with 6 bases between. The CDR3 loop spans 13 amino acids. The germline CDR1 and CDR2 sequences are SEHNR and FQNEAQ (reference sequence). The CDR3 here is CASSLGGADTQYF. DNA for the CDR3: TGTGCCAGCAGCTTAGGTGGGGCAGATACGCAGTATTTT.

This chain joins TRBV7-2 and TRBJ2-1; D might be TRBD2 (6 bases). CDR3 size: 16 residues. The V gene lost 3 bases and the J gene lost 5 bases, with 17 bases spanning the gap. CDR1 SGHTA and CDR2 FQGNSA come from the germline V gene. The CDR3 region is CASSFLPTSTDNEQFF. The CDR3 bases are TGTGCCAGCAGCTTTCTCCCTACTAGCACTGACAATGAGCAGTTCTTC.

The J gene is TRBJ2-5, the V gene TRBV10-2; a possible D gene is TRBD1 (5 bases). V was clipped by 7 bases and J by 5 bases, with 20 bases between them. Germline V gene data show CDR1 as WSHSY and CDR2 as SAAADI. CDR3 length: 15 amino acids. CDR3 region: CASMPGATGGETQYF. In DNA form, the CDR3 reads TGCGCCAGCATGCCCGGCGCTACAGGTGGGGAGACCCAGTACTTC.

This chain joins TRBV5-4 and TRBJ2-7; 8 bases match TRBD2. CDR1 is SGHNT, CDR2 YYREEE, per germline (reference sequence). The CDR3 spans 15 residues. The V gene end was trimmed by 4 bases and the J gene end by 0 bases; junction bases not matched to a gene: 6. CDR3 nucleotides: TGTGCCAGCAGCATGACGGGAGGGACCTCCTACGAGCAGTACTTC. Translating it yields CASSMTGGTSYEQYF.